Described below is a single T cell receptor (beta chain) sequence and its context. Both 60 Vbeta primers and 13 Jbeta primers went into the PCR. Here immunoSEQ multiplex PCR was the method, and the copy in TCRdb shows in-frame clones only, minus some. The sample records roughly 250,000 clones, about four fifths being singletons. The data belong to a study of cytomegalovirus exposure and HLA in healthy donors. The sequenced material came from PBMCs. This clonotype originated in a woman aged 40 to 50 in good health and CMV-seropositive.

The CDR3 region has the DNA TGTGCCAGCAGTTATGAGATGTACTACGAGCAGTACTTC. Amino acid sequence: CASSYEMYYEQYF. J is TRBJ2-7 and V is TRBV6-6; no firm D call. Trimming left V 3 bases short and J 3 bases short, with 9 bases between. The CDR3 covers 13 residues. CDR1 and CDR2 from the germline V gene are MNHNY and SVGAGI (reference sequence).